These 32 T cell receptor beta chains came from one sample sequenced in a study of blood T cell repertoires in COVID-19. Generated by immunoSEQ multiplex PCR, the TCRdb table keeps only in-frame clones and is missing some. The sample records fewer than 350,000 clones, around 85% being singletons. Sequencing was performed on peripheral blood. All receptors derive from a woman in her twenties or thirties who had recovered from COVID-19.

The genes are TRBV4-3 and TRBJ2-1; 8 nucleotides align to TRBD2. The CDR3 covers 17 residues. The germline V gene has CDR1 LGHNA and CDR2 YSLEER. The V and J ends lost 2 bases and 3 bases, in that order; junction bases with no gene match: 9. As DNA, the CDR3 is TGCGCCAGCAGCCAATATGTCAGCGGGAGAAGCTACAATGAGCAGTTCTTC. Amino acids: CASSQYVSGRSYNEQFF.

This chain links TRBV28 with TRBJ2-7, with 10 bases lining up with TRBD2. CDR3 length: 17 amino acids. Germline CDR1 reads MDHEN; CDR2 reads SYDVKM. The trim removed 4 bases at V and 0 bases at J, leaving 9 bases unmatched. DNA for the CDR3: TGTGCCAGCAGTTGGGTCCTAGCGGGAGCTAACTCCTACGAGCAGTACTTC. Translation gives CASSWVLAGANSYEQYF.

V usage is TRBV11-2 and J usage is TRBJ1-2; 7 bases line up with TRBD1. J was trimmed by 3 bases and V by 0 bases; bases with no gene match: 1. This CDR3 has 14 amino acids. The germline V gene encodes CDR1 SGHAT and CDR2 FQNNGV. The CDR3, as DNA: TGTGCCAGCAGCTTAGAGCAGGGGGACTATGGCTACACCTTC. Protein: CASSLEQGDYGYTF. Drawing the rest from reference TRBV11-2 and TRBJ1-2, the complete variable domain is EAGVAQSPRYKIIEKRQSVAFWCNPISGHATLYWYQQILGQGPKLLIQFQNNGVVDDSQLPKDRFSAERLKGVDSTLKIQPAKLEDSAVYLCASSLEQGDYGYTFGSGTRLTVV.

CDR3 nucleotide sequence: TGTGCCAGCAGTTTAGGTAGGGGTTATGGCTACACCTTC. Protein sequence: CASSLGRGYGYTF. The V call is TRBV27, the J call TRBJ1-2; weak D call: TRBD1 (5 bases). V shed 2 bases and J shed 5 bases, with 9 bases lying between them. The CDR3 spans 13 residues. Germline-derived CDR1 and CDR2 are MNHEY and SMNVEV (reference sequence).

This clone has a handful of counts. This sequence joins TRBV27 and TRBJ2-7, with TRBD1 matching 12 bases. Germline V gives CDR1 MNHEY, CDR2 SMNVEV (reference sequence). V shed 1 base and J 6 bases; nucleotides not matched to a gene: 4. The CDR3 is made up of 15 amino acids. The CDR3 nucleotides are TGTGCCAGCAGTTTATTTGGGACAGGGGGCATCGAGCAGTACTTC. Translation: CASSLFGTGGIEQYF.

V gene TRBV7-3 combines with J gene TRBJ2-6; the match to TRBD1 covers 10 bases. Germline values: CDR1 SGHTA, CDR2 FQGTGA. After removal of 5 bases from V and 4 bases from J, the junction contained 14 bases not matched to a gene. This CDR3 spans 19 amino acids. The CDR3 loop is CASSPAPGQGSAGANVLTF. The CDR3 region has the DNA TGTGCCAGCAGCCCCGCACCGGGACAGGGGTCGGCCGGGGCCAACGTCCTGACTTTC.

This clone was counted once. V usage is TRBV5-1 and J usage is TRBJ2-3; D uncertain. The CDR3 consists of 15 residues. With 4 bases removed from V and 0 bases from J, the gap between germline ends came to 12 bases. Germline V gene data show CDR1 as SGHRS and CDR2 as YFSETQ. In DNA, the CDR3 is TGCGCCAGCAGCCCAACGCGGCGGAGCACAGATACGCAGTATTTT. Protein product: CASSPTRRSTDTQYF. The full variable domain, rest sourced from reference TRBV5-1 and TRBJ2-3, is KAGVTQTPRYLIKTRGQQVTLSCSPISGHRSVSWYQQTPGQGLQFLFEYFSETQRNKGNFPGRFSGRQFSNSRSEMNVSTLELGDSALYLCASSPTRRSTDTQYFGPGTRLTVL.

This chain joins TRBV5-3 and TRBJ2-7, with D possibly matching TRBD2 (6 bases). TRBV5-3 is an ORF, and what it does is uncertain. CDR3 length: 18 residues. The ends were cut back, 4 bases at V and 1 base at J, with 24 bases in the middle. The CDR3 nucleotides read TGTGCCAGAAGCACCTCCGGAAGGTGCAGGGAGGAGTCCTACGAGCAGTACTTC. It specifies CARSTSGRCREESYEQYF.

The count of this clone is one. The rearrangement joins TRBV7-8 to TRBJ2-2, with D unresolved. V was pared by 2 bases and J by 6 bases, with 13 bases between. Germline lookup yields CDR1 SGHVS and CDR2 FQNEAQ. The CDR3 has 15 amino acids. CDR3 amino acids: CASSLLQAGAGELFF. DNA for the CDR3: TGTGCCAGCAGCTTACTCCAGGCTGGTGCCGGGGAGCTGTTTTTT.

The V and J genes are TRBV18 and TRBJ2-7; 11 bases are shared with TRBD2. CDR1 and CDR2 from the germline V gene are KGHSH and LQKENI. The CDR3 is 16 amino acids. With 3 bases clipped from V and 1 base from J, the junction kept 5 bases outside the gene matches. CDR3: CASSPSTSGVSYEQYF. CDR3 nucleotides: TGTGCCAGCTCACCTTCGACTAGCGGGGTGTCCTACGAGCAGTACTTC.

This rearrangement joins TRBV5-4 to TRBJ1-2; 8 positions match TRBD1. Germline-derived CDR1 and CDR2 are SGHNT and YYREEE (reference sequence). The trim removed 1 base at V and 8 bases at J, leaving 4 bases unmatched. This CDR3 has 13 amino acids. The DNA of the CDR3 is TGTGCCAGCAGCTTGACAGGGGGTGGAGGCTACACCTTC. Amino acid sequence: CASSLTGGGGYTF.

The chain employs TRBV5-6 and TRBJ2-7, with TRBD2 identical over 10 bases. V dropped 3 bases and J dropped 1; count of bases not matched to a gene: 4. Germline CDR1 is SGHDT and CDR2 is YYEEEE. The CDR3 sequence is 15 residues long. The CDR3 DNA is TGTGCCAGCAGCTCCTGGACTAGCGGATCCTACGAGCAGTACTTC. The encoded protein is CASSSWTSGSYEQYF.

This chain connects TRBV30 to TRBJ2-4, with 8 bases matching TRBD1. In germline, CDR1 is GTSNPN, CDR2 SVGIG (reference sequence). CDR3 size: 13 residues. With V trimmed by 5 bases and J by 9 bases, 9 bases remained unmatched. In DNA form, the CDR3 reads TGTGCCTGGGCCGGAGTGACAGGGGCCATTCAGTACTTC. As protein: CAWAGVTGAIQYF.

The chain employs TRBV24-1 and TRBJ2-1; TRBD2 agrees at 14 bases. Germline lookup yields CDR1 KGHDR and CDR2 SFDVKD. V trimming: 1 base; J trimming: 0 bases; junction bases outside the gene matches: 10. This CDR3 spans 21 amino acids. The CDR3 bases are TGTGCCACCAGTGATTTCCGGGGGACTAGCGGGGGTCCGAGCTCCTACAATGAGCAGTTCTTC. The encoded protein is CATSDFRGTSGGPSSYNEQFF.

The chain uses TRBV5-1 and TRBJ2-7, with 9 bases fitting TRBD1. Germline CDR1 reads SGHRS; CDR2 reads YFSETQ. This CDR3 region has 15 residues. Trimming at V came to 4 bases and at J to 0 bases, leaving 5 bases not matched to a gene. CDR3 sequence: CASSKGTGSSYEQYF. DNA of the CDR3: TGCGCCAGCAGCAAAGGGACAGGGAGCTCCTACGAGCAGTACTTC.

In this sample, this clone turned up a few times. The chain carries TRBV3-1 (or the pseudogene TRBV3-2) and TRBJ1-2; D call uncertain. Trimming cost V 0 bases and J 2 bases, with 7 bases left between them. Germline CDR1 is LGHDT and CDR2 is YNNKEL (reference sequence). The CDR3 runs 14 residues. CDR3 DNA sequence: TGTGCCAGCAGCCAAGACCACAGCAACTATGGCTACACCTTC. Translated, it gives CASSQDHSNYGYTF.

V and J are TRBV7-9 and TRBJ1-1, with 7 bases fitting TRBD1. The CDR3 is 17 amino acids. Trimming at V came to 4 bases and at J to 7 bases, leaving 18 bases not matched to a gene. Germline V gene sequence: CDR1 SEHNR, CDR2 FQNEAQ (reference sequence). The CDR3 region is CASSSEILGQKPLEAFF. The CDR3 DNA follows: TGTGCCAGCAGCTCAGAAATATTGGGACAGAAACCCCTTGAAGCTTTCTTT. Complete variable domain (other parts from reference TRBV7-9 and TRBJ1-1): DTGVSQNPRHKITKRGQNVTFRCDPISEHNRLYWYRQTLGQGPEFLTYFQNEAQLEKSRLLSDRFSAERPKGSFSTLEIQRTEQGDSAMYLCASSSEILGQKPLEAFFGQGTRLTVV.

The CDR3 sequence is CASSLALTGGYEQYF. CDR3 nucleotides: TGTGCCAGCAGCTTAGCCCTGACAGGGGGCTACGAGCAGTACTTC. The chain carries TRBV7-2 and TRBJ2-7; 9 bases map to TRBD1. Looked up from germline, CDR1 is SGHTA and CDR2 is FQGNSA. V trimming: 0 bases; J trimming: 3 bases; junction bases outside the gene matches: 3. The CDR3 length is 15 residues. Together with reference TRBV7-2 and TRBJ2-7, the CDR3 gives the full variable domain: GAGVSQSPSNKVTEKGKDVELRCDPISGHTALYWYRQSLGQGLEFLIYFQGNSAPDKSGLPSDRFSAERTGGSVSTLTIQRTQQEDSAVYLCASSLALTGGYEQYFGPGTRLTVT.

This clone was seen more than once but under ten times. V usage is TRBV29-1 and J usage is TRBJ2-5; 9 bases map to TRBD2. Looked up from germline, CDR1 is SQVTM and CDR2 is ANQGSEA. The CDR3 sequence is 13 residues long. V lost 6 bases, J lost 5 bases, and 7 bases stayed unmatched. The CDR3 DNA sequence: TGCAGCGTACGACTAGCGGTGGATGAGACCCAGTACTTC. Its translation is CSVRLAVDETQYF.

This clone was counted a few times. The chain joins TRBV7-8 to TRBJ1-2; D may be TRBD1 (6 bases). In germline, CDR1 is SGHVS, CDR2 FQNEAQ. Trimming removed 5 bases from V and 5 bases from J, with 21 bases in between. The length of the CDR3 is 16 residues. Written as DNA, the CDR3 is TGTGCCAGCAGCAAGGGGGGGGCCAGGGACGGGTATGGCTACACCTTC. This codes for CASSKGGARDGYGYTF.

This clone was counted once. V is TRBV2 and J is TRBJ1-6; TRBD1 agrees at 7 bases. The V segment lost 9 bases and the J segment 10 bases; nucleotides outside the gene matches: 12. This CDR3 comprises 14 residues. The V gene's germline CDR1 is SNHLY and CDR2 FYNNEI. CDR3 in amino acids: CASLTGGGDSPLHF. Here the CDR3 DNA reads TGTGCCAGTCTAACTGGAGGGGGCGACTCACCCCTCCACTTT.

The chain links TRBV11-2 to TRBJ2-2, with D perhaps matching TRBD1 (5 bases). The CDR3 loop spans 17 amino acids. Deletions cut 3 bases from V and 6 bases from J, with 20 bases between. Germline CDR1 SGHAT, CDR2 FQNNGV. The CDR3 DNA follows: TGTGCCAGCAGCTTCTCTACCCGGCCTTCAGGGTCCGGGGAGCTGTTTTTT. Translating it yields CASSFSTRPSGSGELFF.

This clone was detected a few times. The chain links TRBV18 to TRBJ1-6; D uncertain. The length of the CDR3 is 16 residues. V was trimmed by 1 base and J by 6 bases, leaving 13 bases between them. CDR1 KGHSH and CDR2 LQKENI come from the germline V gene. CDR3 bases: TGTGCCAGCTCACCACTCGTCGGAGGGTCTAATTCACCCCTCCACTTT. Encoded protein: CASSPLVGGSNSPLHF. The whole variable domain, filled in from reference TRBV18 and TRBJ1-6, reads NAGVMQNPRHLVRRRGQEARLRCSPMKGHSHVYWYRQLPEEGLKFMVYLQKENIIDESGMPKERFSAEFPKEGPSILRIQQVVRGDSAAYFCASSPLVGGSNSPLHFGNGTRLTVT.

This chain uses TRBV28 with TRBJ2-7; D is perhaps TRBD1 (5 bases). The germline V gene has CDR1 MDHEN and CDR2 SYDVKM. V gave up 5 bases and J gave up 3 bases, with 8 bases separating them. The CDR3 runs to 12 residues. CDR3 region: CASSGQVYEQYF. CDR3 DNA: TGTGCCAGCAGTGGACAAGTCTACGAGCAGTACTTC.

The chain employs TRBV27 and TRBJ2-2, with D tentatively TRBD2 (6 bases). Germline-derived CDR1 and CDR2 are MNHEY and SMNVEV (reference sequence). This CDR3 contains 15 residues. V was pared by 8 bases and J by 2 bases, with 15 bases between. Here the CDR3 DNA reads TGTGCCAGCGGTCCGGGACTCCTTAACACCGGGGAGCTGTTTTTT. This sequence encodes CASGPGLLNTGELFF.

This rearrangement joins TRBV6-5 to TRBJ2-7, with D perhaps matching TRBD2 (6 bases). V lost 5 bases and J lost 2, with 13 bases in between. The CDR3 sequence is 14 residues long. CDR1 and CDR2 (germline): MNHEY, SVGAGI. Written as DNA, the CDR3 is TGTGCCAGCAGTCCCGGAGGCGGGACCTACGAGCAGTACTTC. It translates to CASSPGGGTYEQYF.

The rearrangement joins TRBV7-3 to TRBJ2-3; 10 bases are shared with TRBD1. Germline V gene sequence: CDR1 SGHTA, CDR2 FQGTGA. The CDR3 has 16 amino acids. V shed 5 bases and J 6 bases; nucleotides not matched to a gene: 11. Written as DNA, the CDR3 is TGTGCCAGCAGCCCCGGACAGGGGGGACCCTCGGATACGCAGTATTTT. Encoded protein: CASSPGQGGPSDTQYF. Using reference TRBV7-3 and TRBJ2-3 for the parts outside the CDR3, the full variable domain is GAGVSQTPSNKVTEKGKYVELRCDPISGHTALYWYRQSLGQGPEFLIYFQGTGAADDSGLPNDRFFAVRPEGSVSTLKIQRTERGDSAVYLCASSPGQGGPSDTQYFGPGTRLTVL.

The sample holds a few counts of this clone. DNA for the CDR3: TGTGCCAGCAGCCAAGGCGGGAATCAGCCCCAGCATTTT. It specifies CASSQGGNQPQHF. The chain joins TRBV3-1 (or the pseudogene TRBV3-2) to TRBJ1-5; D unclear. The CDR3 extends over 13 amino acids. Germline lookup yields CDR1 LGHDT and CDR2 YNNKEL (reference sequence). V was pared by 1 base and J by 4 bases, with 5 bases between.

The chain uses TRBV7-9 and TRBJ1-1; TRBD1 is a possible D gene (6 bases). This CDR3 has 13 residues. V lost 6 bases, J lost 6 bases, and 14 bases lay in between. CDR1 SEHNR and CDR2 FQNEAQ come from the germline V gene (reference sequence). CDR3 DNA sequence: TGTGCCAGCAGAGACGCGGGGGGCGCTGAAGCTTTCTTT. Translated, it gives CASRDAGGAEAFF.

This chain uses TRBV2 with TRBJ2-3; D is perhaps TRBD2 (6 bases). CDR1 and CDR2 (germline): SNHLY, FYNNEI. The CDR3 has 13 residues. V dropped 10 bases and J dropped 5 bases, with 16 bases sitting between them. The CDR3 region has the DNA TGTGCCATTTCACGTGGGGGGAGAGATACGCAGTATTTT. It codes for CAISRGGRDTQYF.

The chain recombines TRBV11-2 with TRBJ1-3, with D unresolved. CDR1 and CDR2 (germline): SGHAT, FQNNGV. The CDR3 consists of 16 residues. The ends were cut back, 4 bases at V and 0 bases at J, with 13 bases in the middle. The CDR3 DNA follows: TGTGCCAGCAGCTCCGCGGGAGCGAACTCTGGAAACACCATATATTTT. Encoded protein: CASSSAGANSGNTIYF.

The chain combines TRBV10-3 with TRBJ1-6, with D hard to call. Deletions cut 3 bases from V and 0 bases from J, with 3 bases between. The CDR3 contains 14 residues. From germline, CDR1 is ENHRY and CDR2 SYGVKD. The CDR3 sequence is CAISEASYNSPLHF. As DNA, the CDR3 is TGTGCCATCAGTGAAGCCTCCTATAATTCACCCCTCCACTTT.